What follows are 25 T cell receptor beta chains derived from one specimen sequenced in a study of blood T cell repertoires in COVID-19. TCRdb's copy holds only in-frame clones and misses some; the assay was immunoSEQ multiplex PCR. The top ten clones hold 4% to 4.5% of a sample with 400,000 to 550,000 clones, around 89% of them seen once. Material: peripheral blood. The receptors shown here come from a woman aged 25 to 39 with acute or convalescent COVID-19.

This clone was found once. J is TRBJ2-1 and V is TRBV7-3; 10 nucleotides line up with TRBD2. Germline assignment: CDR1 SGHTA and CDR2 FQGTGA. The length of the CDR3 is 15 residues. Trimming took 5 bases from V and 5 from J; bases not matched to a gene: 6. The CDR3 loop reads CASSVSGGVNNEQFF. The CDR3 coding sequence is TGTGCCAGCAGCGTAAGCGGGGGGGTCAACAATGAGCAGTTCTTC.

This chain joins TRBV5-1 and TRBJ2-5, with 10 nucleotides matching TRBD2. The CDR3 extends over 17 amino acids. V gave up 0 bases and J gave up 0 bases; unmatched junction bases: 5. Germline CDR1 reads SGHRS; CDR2 reads YFSETQ. DNA of the CDR3: TGCGCCAGCAGCTTGGGTGCTAGCGGGGGCCACCAAGAGACCCAGTACTTC. This codes for CASSLGASGGHQETQYF.

CDR3 sequence reads: CSALINYGYTF. The CDR3 DNA reads TGCAGTGCTTTAATTAACTATGGCTACACCTTC. This chain links TRBV20-1 with TRBJ1-2; D call uncertain. Germline lookup yields CDR1 DFQATT and CDR2 SNEGSKA (reference sequence). The CDR3 is made up of 11 amino acids. V was trimmed by 5 bases and J by 1 base, leaving 5 bases between them.

This clone is a singleton in its sample. This chain joins TRBV18 and TRBJ1-6; TRBD1 matches at 8 bases. The length of the CDR3 is 16 residues. V lost 6 bases and J lost 5; bases outside the gene matches: 9. Looked up from germline, CDR1 is KGHSH and CDR2 is LQKENI. CDR3 in DNA: TGTGCCAGCTCCCAAAACAGGGGGACTGATAATTCACCCCTCCACTTT. This sequence encodes CASSQNRGTDNSPLHF.

The chain is built from TRBV7-6 and TRBJ2-7, with TRBD2 matching over 8 bases. The CDR3 is made up of 15 amino acids. Losses at the gene ends were 1 base for V and 4 bases for J; bases not matched to a gene: 6. Germline lookup yields CDR1 SGHVS and CDR2 FNYEAQ. CDR3 sequence: CASSLGGSGEYEQYF. DNA for the CDR3: TGTGCCAGCAGCTTAGGGGGTAGCGGGGAGTACGAGCAGTACTTC.

This clone was detected once. The genes are TRBV19 and TRBJ2-7; possibly TRBD2 for D (6 bases). Germline CDR1 LNHDA, CDR2 SQIVND (reference sequence). The germline V and J ends were trimmed by 6 bases and 4 bases, with 19 bases remaining between them. The CDR3 is 15 amino acids. CDR3 residues: CASSRLLGGSYEQYF. The CDR3 DNA reads as TGTGCCAGTAGCCGGTTGTTGGGGGGTTCGTACGAGCAGTACTTC. Based on the CDR3 plus reference TRBV19 and TRBJ2-7, the full variable domain is DGGITQSPKYLFRKEGQNVTLSCEQNLNHDAMYWYRQDPGQGLRLIYYSQIVNDFQKGDIAEGYSVSREKKESFPLTVTSAQKNPTAFYLCASSRLLGGSYEQYFGPGTRLTVT.

The chain links TRBV19 to TRBJ2-3; 8 nucleotides match TRBD2. Germline V gene lookup returns CDR1 LNHDA and CDR2 SQIVND (reference sequence). The length of the CDR3 is 14 residues. With 4 bases clipped from V and 4 bases from J, the junction kept 4 bases outside the gene matches. CDR3 region: CASSKRGGSDTQYF. The DNA of the CDR3 is TGTGCCAGTAGTAAACGCGGGGGGTCAGATACGCAGTATTTT. The full variable domain, completed using reference TRBV19 and TRBJ2-3, is DGGITQSPKYLFRKEGQNVTLSCEQNLNHDAMYWYRQDPGQGLRLIYYSQIVNDFQKGDIAEGYSVSREKKESFPLTVTSAQKNPTAFYLCASSKRGGSDTQYFGPGTRLTVL.

CDR3 bases: TGCGCCAGCAGCTTGGCGTTGGTAGTCGGTGGGGAGGAGACCCAGTACTTC. Translation: CASSLALVVGGEETQYF. The chain is built from TRBV5-1 and TRBJ2-5; possibly TRBD2 for D (5 bases). The CDR3 runs 17 residues. V gave up 0 bases and J gave up 5 bases, with 20 bases separating them. Germline CDR1 is SGHRS and CDR2 is YFSETQ. The entire variable domain, with the rest obtained from reference TRBV5-1 and TRBJ2-5, is as follows: KAGVTQTPRYLIKTRGQQVTLSCSPISGHRSVSWYQQTPGQGLQFLFEYFSETQRNKGNFPGRFSGRQFSNSRSEMNVSTLELGDSALYLCASSLALVVGGEETQYFGPGTRLLVL.

The chain carries TRBV12-5 and TRBJ1-1, with D perhaps TRBD1 (6 bases). From germline, CDR1 is LGHNT and CDR2 FRNRAP. The V end lost 7 bases, the J end lost 3 bases, and 21 bases lay between the germline ends. The CDR3 runs to 16 residues. CDR3 sequence (DNA): TGTGCTAGTGCCCTCCTTGTGGGAGGGGGGGACACTGAAGCTTTCTTT. It translates to CASALLVGGGDTEAFF.

This sequence joins TRBV30 and TRBJ2-1, with D uncertain. The CDR3 is 13 residues long. Germline CDR1 GTSNPN, CDR2 SVGIG (reference sequence). V was cut by 0 bases and J by 3 bases, with 6 bases left in between. Here the CDR3 reads CAWSVRYYNEQFF. DNA for the CDR3: TGTGCCTGGAGTGTACGGTACTACAATGAGCAGTTCTTC.

The chain is built from TRBV27 and TRBJ2-7; 8 bases fit TRBD1. The CDR3 extends over 15 amino acids. Germline V gene data show CDR1 as MNHEY and CDR2 as SMNVEV (reference sequence). J was trimmed by 3 bases and V by 3 bases; bases with no gene match: 7. CDR3 protein: CASSLGSGGGYEQYF. The CDR3 DNA is TGTGCCAGCAGTTTGGGTTCAGGGGGCGGCTACGAGCAGTACTTC.

The chain recombines TRBV19 with TRBJ1-1, with D perhaps TRBD1 (5 bases). CDR1 and CDR2 (germline): LNHDA, SQIVND (reference sequence). Between the trimmed V and J ends, which lost 5 bases and 1 base, there was a span of 14 bases. The CDR3 has 15 residues. In DNA, the CDR3 is TGTGCCAGTAGTCCCCTAAGGGGCAGGAACACTGAAGCTTTCTTT. Protein product: CASSPLRGRNTEAFF.

The chain links TRBV11-2 to TRBJ1-1, with no clear D. This CDR3 has 15 amino acids. V was shortened by 5 bases and J by 3 bases, with 16 bases between the two germline ends. From germline, CDR1 is SGHAT and CDR2 FQNNGV. CDR3 DNA: TGTGCCAGCAGCCAGGCCCCGGCTTCGGACACTGAAGCTTTCTTT. As protein: CASSQAPASDTEAFF.

The genes are TRBV3-1 (or the pseudogene TRBV3-2) and TRBJ1-2; 9 bases line up with TRBD1. Trimming took 0 bases from V and 4 from J; bases not matched to a gene: 9. The CDR3 sequence is 17 residues long. Per germline, CDR1 LGHDT and CDR2 YNNKEL (reference sequence). CDR3: CASSQDNAGTGIYGYTF. The CDR3 DNA follows: TGTGCCAGCAGCCAAGATAACGCCGGGACAGGGATCTATGGCTACACCTTC.

The chain uses TRBV7-8 and TRBJ1-3; D uncertain. The germline gives CDR1 SGHVS, CDR2 FQNEAQ. The CDR3 is 13 amino acids. Between the trimmed V and J ends, which lost 5 bases and 3 bases, there was a span of 8 bases. For the CDR3, the DNA is TGTGCCAGCAGCCTCGGAGGTGGAAACACCATATATTTT. The encoded protein is CASSLGGGNTIYF.

This chain links TRBV7-9 with TRBJ1-1, with 8 bases matching TRBD1. V lost 4 bases to trimming and J lost 4 bases; unmatched junction nucleotides: 5. Germline V CDR1 and CDR2: SEHNR, FQNEAQ (reference sequence). CDR3 length: 14 residues. The CDR3 coding sequence is TGTGCCAGCAGCTCAAACAGGGGGATCACTGAAGCTTTCTTT. This gives the protein CASSSNRGITEAFF.

The gene calls are TRBV7-2 and TRBJ2-3, with TRBD2 matching 12 bases. This CDR3 comprises 18 residues. Germline loops: CDR1 SGHTA, CDR2 FQGNSA. Trimming took 2 bases from V and 4 from J; bases not matched to a gene: 10. In DNA form, the CDR3 reads TGTGCCAGCAGCTTATCCTCACTAGCGGGGGGTGGTGCAGATACGCAGTATTTT. This gives the protein CASSLSSLAGGGADTQYF.

This chain connects TRBV2 to TRBJ2-7; D is perhaps TRBD1 (6 bases). The CDR3 totals 12 residues. V lost 8 bases, J lost 3 bases, and 11 bases lay in between. Germline V lookup: CDR1 SNHLY, CDR2 FYNNEI. The CDR3 DNA sequence: TGTGCCAGCTACGGGACAAACTACGAGCAGTACTTC. Translating it yields CASYGTNYEQYF.

The rearrangement uses TRBV5-1 and TRBJ2-3; 10 bases align to TRBD1. The V segment lost 6 bases and the J segment 3 bases; nucleotides outside the gene matches: 7. Germline lookup yields CDR1 SGHRS and CDR2 YFSETQ. CDR3 length: 15 amino acids. CDR3 coding DNA: TGCGCCAGCATTCTTGGGACAGGGGCTACAGATACGCAGTATTTT. It translates to CASILGTGATDTQYF. The full variable domain, in which reference TRBV5-1 and TRBJ2-3 provide the parts outside the CDR3, is KAGVTQTPRYLIKTRGQQVTLSCSPISGHRSVSWYQQTPGQGLQFLFEYFSETQRNKGNFPGRFSGRQFSNSRSEMNVSTLELGDSALYLCASILGTGATDTQYFGPGTRLTVL.

This clone is a singleton in its sample. Other DNA sequences in this specimen translate into the identical CDR3. This chain joins TRBV5-1 and TRBJ2-1; a weak D match, TRBD2 (5 bases). The germline gives CDR1 SGHRS, CDR2 YFSETQ. This CDR3 spans 15 amino acids. The V end was cut by 0 bases, the J end by 2 bases, with 9 bases between. Written as DNA, the CDR3 is TGCGCCAGCAGCTTGGTCCAGACTACCTACAATGAGCAGTTCTTC. This sequence encodes CASSLVQTTYNEQFF.

The V and J genes are TRBV19 and TRBJ2-5, with TRBD2 as a possible D gene (5 bases). The CDR3 has 14 residues. The germline V and J ends were trimmed by 5 bases and 6 bases, with 16 bases remaining between them. Germline CDR1 is LNHDA and CDR2 is SQIVND (reference sequence). The CDR3 protein is CASSPQEGGKTQYF. CDR3 DNA sequence: TGTGCCAGTAGTCCGCAGGAAGGAGGAAAGACCCAGTACTTC.

The rearrangement uses TRBV6-1 and TRBJ2-1; possible D gene TRBD1, 5 bases. This CDR3 region has 12 residues. The V gene's germline CDR1 is MNHNS and CDR2 SASEGT. The germline V and J ends were trimmed by 1 base and 9 bases, with 7 bases remaining between them. The CDR3 nucleotides read TGTGCCAGCAGTGAAGGGGGCACTGAGCAGTTCTTC. Translation gives CASSEGGTEQFF.

V and J are TRBV7-3 and TRBJ2-1, with a weak D call TRBD2 (5 bases). CDR3 length: 15 residues. Trimming cost V 0 bases and J 0 bases, with 6 bases left between them. The V gene's germline CDR1 is SGHTA and CDR2 FQGTGA. The DNA of the CDR3 is TGTGCCAGCAGCTTAACAGCGGACTCCTACAATGAGCAGTTCTTC. Translated: CASSLTADSYNEQFF.

This chain uses TRBV5-1 with TRBJ2-2; TRBD2 matches at 8 bases. Germline assignment: CDR1 SGHRS and CDR2 YFSETQ. The V segment lost 0 bases and the J segment 5 bases; nucleotides outside the gene matches: 6. This CDR3 is 16 amino acids long. CDR3 protein: CASSLALAGGTGELFF. CDR3 DNA sequence: TGCGCCAGCAGCTTGGCCCTCGCGGGGGGTACCGGGGAGCTGTTTTTT.

The V gene is TRBV9, the J gene TRBJ2-5; no firm D call. The CDR3 is 13 amino acids. Trimming cost V 2 bases and J 2 bases, with 7 bases left between them. The germline CDR1 and CDR2 sequences are SGDLS and YYNGEE. The CDR3 reads CASSVYGQETQYF. DNA of the CDR3: TGTGCCAGCAGCGTTTACGGGCAAGAGACCCAGTACTTC.